The source of this TCR beta chain is a study of blood T cell repertoires in COVID-19. TCRdb's copy holds only in-frame clones and misses some; the assay was immunoSEQ multiplex PCR. The table lists 100,000 to 150,000 clones, 90% to 95% of them singletons, with roughly 2% in the top ten. This clone came up once. From germline, CDR1 is MDHEN and CDR2 SYDVKM. CDR3 length: 14 amino acids. The V gene end was trimmed by 2 bases and the J gene end by 8 bases; junction bases not matched to a gene: 5. The TCR sequence derives from a man aged 50 to 60 with COVID-19, enrolled during active disease. The chain uses TRBV28 and TRBJ1-2, with 10 positions matching TRBD1. Specimen: peripheral blood. This CDR3 reads CASSLGTGVIGYTF. CDR3 nucleotide sequence: TGTGCCAGCAGTTTAGGGACAGGGGTTATCGGCTACACCTTC.